A selection of T cell receptor beta chains follows, all from one sample in a study of blood T cell repertoires in COVID-19. Measured with immunoSEQ multiplex PCR; TCRdb has only the in-frame clones, and not every one. The data contain fewer than 150,000 clones, approximately 84% of them singletons. The sample taken for sequencing was peripheral blood. The source is a human donor in a cohort sampled during active COVID-19. Each CDR3 is given with its conserved first and last residue. Fields, in order: clone size, D gene, V gene, J gene, CDR3 protein, CDR3 DNA. D genes are given only for firm matches. Clone sizes are given selectively: once, few, many, or a class where the clone is expanded.

clone size: .; D gene: .; V gene: TRBV20-1; J gene: TRBJ1-2; CDR3 protein: CSARELYGYTF; CDR3 DNA: TGCAGTGCTAGAGAACTCTATGGCTACACCTTC
clone size: .; D gene: .; V gene: TRBV7-8; J gene: TRBJ2-2; CDR3 protein: CASSLATSWGNTGELFF; CDR3 DNA: TGTGCCAGCAGCTTAGCCACTAGCTGGGGGAACACCGGGGAGCTGTTTTTT
clone size: .; D gene: .; V gene: TRBV6-6; J gene: TRBJ1-1; CDR3 protein: CASSARGGDETEAFF; CDR3 DNA: TGTGCCAGCAGTGCCCGTGGGGGGGACGAGACTGAAGCTTTCTTT
clone size: .; D gene: .; V gene: TRBV2; J gene: TRBJ2-2; CDR3 protein: CASTEIPGSGELFF; CDR3 DNA: TGTGCCAGCACGGAAATTCCGGGGTCCGGGGAGCTGTTTTTT
clone size: .; D gene: .; V gene: TRBV11-2; J gene: TRBJ2-1; CDR3 protein: CASSHVGRVNYNEQFF; CDR3 DNA: TGTGCCAGCAGCCATGTGGGCAGGGTCAACTACAATGAGCAGTTCTTC
clone size: few; D gene: TRBD1; V gene: TRBV7-3; J gene: TRBJ1-1; CDR3 protein: CASSLTGDTEAFF; CDR3 DNA: TGTGCCAGCAGCTTGACAGGGGACACTGAAGCTTTCTTT
clone size: .; D gene: .; V gene: TRBV12-3/TRBV12-4; J gene: TRBJ1-1; CDR3 protein: CASDAGGGTEAFF; CDR3 DNA: TGTGCCAGTGACGCGGGGGGGGGCACTGAAGCTTTCTTT
clone size: .; D gene: .; V gene: TRBV3-1/TRBV3-2; J gene: TRBJ2-7; CDR3 protein: CASSPSDGGDIQYF; CDR3 DNA: TGTGCCAGCAGCCCTAGCGACGGAGGTGATATTCAGTACTTC
clone size: .; D gene: TRBD1; V gene: TRBV30; J gene: TRBJ1-1; CDR3 protein: CAWNSVQGAQAFF; CDR3 DNA: TGTGCCTGGAACAGCGTGCAGGGGGCACAAGCTTTCTTT
clone size: .; D gene: TRBD1; V gene: TRBV19; J gene: TRBJ2-2; CDR3 protein: CASKRDRVSTGELFF; CDR3 DNA: TGTGCCAGTAAGAGAGACAGGGTATCCACCGGGGAGCTGTTTTTT
clone size: .; D gene: TRBD1; V gene: TRBV4-2; J gene: TRBJ1-3; CDR3 protein: CASSQEEPVGQASSGNTIYF; CDR3 DNA: TGTGCCAGCAGCCAAGAGGAGCCGGTGGGACAGGCGAGCTCTGGAAACACCATATATTTT
clone size: .; D gene: .; V gene: TRBV7-9; J gene: TRBJ2-5; CDR3 protein: CASSRRGILETQYF; CDR3 DNA: TGTGCCAGCAGCAGGAGGGGAATCCTGGAGACCCAGTACTTC
clone size: once; D gene: .; V gene: TRBV25-1; J gene: TRBJ2-3; CDR3 protein: CASHGGERTDTQYF; CDR3 DNA: TGTGCCTCACACGGAGGGGAGCGGACAGATACGCAGTATTTT
clone size: once; D gene: .; V gene: TRBV13; J gene: TRBJ1-3; CDR3 protein: CASSLGRPTGNTIYF; CDR3 DNA: TGTGCCAGCAGCTTAGGCAGGCCAACGGGAAACACCATATATTTT
clone size: .; D gene: .; V gene: TRBV18; J gene: TRBJ1-1; CDR3 protein: CASSPQGLNTEAFF; CDR3 DNA: TGTGCCAGCTCACCGCAGGGCCTGAACACTGAAGCTTTCTTT
clone size: .; D gene: TRBD2; V gene: TRBV3-1/TRBV3-2; J gene: TRBJ2-7; CDR3 protein: CASSQGTVAGTSPYEQYF; CDR3 DNA: TGTGCCAGCAGCCAAGGGACGGTAGCGGGTACTTCTCCCTACGAGCAGTACTTC
clone size: .; D gene: .; V gene: TRBV23-1; J gene: TRBJ1-2; CDR3 protein: CASSHRVGTNYGYTF; CDR3 DNA: TGCGCCAGCAGTCACCGGGTCGGCACTAACTATGGCTACACCTTC
clone size: .; D gene: TRBD1; V gene: TRBV6-5; J gene: TRBJ2-3; CDR3 protein: CASSRQGLRTDTQYF; CDR3 DNA: TGTGCCAGCAGTCGACAGGGGCTGAGAACAGATACGCAGTATTTT
clone size: .; D gene: .; V gene: TRBV7-6; J gene: TRBJ1-4; CDR3 protein: CASSVSAPSTNEKLFF; CDR3 DNA: TGTGCCAGCAGCGTTAGCGCACCCTCCACTAATGAAAAACTGTTTTTT
clone size: .; D gene: TRBD1; V gene: TRBV27; J gene: TRBJ2-1; CDR3 protein: CASSVGQSSYNEQFF; CDR3 DNA: TGTGCCAGCAGTGTGGGACAGTCCTCCTACAATGAGCAGTTCTTC
clone size: .; D gene: .; V gene: TRBV15; J gene: TRBJ1-5; CDR3 protein: CATRNDRSQPQHF; CDR3 DNA: TGTGCCACCAGAAATGACAGGAGCCAGCCCCAGCATTTT
clone size: .; D gene: .; V gene: TRBV5-4; J gene: TRBJ2-3; CDR3 protein: CASSGPAADTQYF; CDR3 DNA: TGTGCCAGCAGCGGCCCGGCGGCGGATACGCAGTATTTT
clone size: .; D gene: .; V gene: TRBV4-1; J gene: TRBJ2-3; CDR3 protein: CASSQYDTQYF; CDR3 DNA: TGCGCCAGCAGCCAGTATGATACGCAGTATTTT
clone size: few; D gene: .; V gene: TRBV3-1/TRBV3-2; J gene: TRBJ1-2; CDR3 protein: CASSPDGSGYTF; CDR3 DNA: TGTGCCAGCAGCCCCGATGGGAGCGGCTACACCTTC
clone size: .; D gene: .; V gene: TRBV11-3; J gene: TRBJ2-2; CDR3 protein: CASSLRSGRGFTGELFF; CDR3 DNA: TGTGCCAGCAGCTTAAGGTCTGGACGGGGGTTCACCGGGGAGCTGTTTTTT
clone size: once; D gene: .; V gene: TRBV5-8; J gene: TRBJ2-7; CDR3 protein: CASSLDQGSTYEQYF; CDR3 DNA: TGTGCCAGCAGCTTGGACCAGGGGAGCACCTACGAGCAGTACTTC
clone size: .; D gene: TRBD2; V gene: TRBV9; J gene: TRBJ2-1; CDR3 protein: CASSPISGGAVEQFF; CDR3 DNA: TGTGCCAGCAGCCCGATAAGCGGGGGGGCGGTTGAGCAGTTCTTC
clone size: .; D gene: .; V gene: TRBV10-2; J gene: TRBJ1-5; CDR3 protein: CASSEVRQPQHF; CDR3 DNA: TGCGCCAGCAGTGAGGTCAGACAGCCCCAGCATTTT
clone size: .; D gene: .; V gene: TRBV9; J gene: TRBJ1-3; CDR3 protein: CASSVEGNRRNTIYF; CDR3 DNA: TGTGCCAGCAGCGTAGAGGGGAATCGTCGAAACACCATATATTTT
clone size: .; D gene: .; V gene: TRBV9; J gene: TRBJ1-3; CDR3 protein: CASSADSYGNTIYF; CDR3 DNA: TGTGCCAGCAGCGCGGACAGCTATGGAAACACCATATATTTT
clone size: .; D gene: .; V gene: TRBV7-9; J gene: TRBJ2-5; CDR3 protein: CASSLRLGSETQYF; CDR3 DNA: TGTGCCAGCAGCTTAAGGCTTGGGAGCGAGACCCAGTACTTC
clone size: .; D gene: TRBD2; V gene: TRBV10-3; J gene: TRBJ2-3; CDR3 protein: CAIRPGLGVPDTQYF; CDR3 DNA: TGTGCCATCAGACCGGGACTAGGGGTTCCAGATACGCAGTATTTT
clone size: .; D gene: .; V gene: TRBV27; J gene: TRBJ1-6; CDR3 protein: CASGLNSPLHF; CDR3 DNA: TGTGCCAGCGGCCTTAATTCACCCCTCCACTTT
clone size: .; D gene: TRBD2; V gene: TRBV5-4; J gene: TRBJ2-5; CDR3 protein: CASSSPGLAGETQYF; CDR3 DNA: TGTGCCAGCAGCTCACCGGGACTAGCTGGGGAGACCCAGTACTTC
clone size: .; D gene: TRBD1; V gene: TRBV6-5; J gene: TRBJ1-4; CDR3 protein: CASSRQGKDEKLFF; CDR3 DNA: TGTGCCAGCAGTCGACAGGGAAAAGATGAAAAACTGTTTTTT
clone size: .; D gene: TRBD1; V gene: TRBV9; J gene: TRBJ1-3; CDR3 protein: CASSGTGNSGNTIYF; CDR3 DNA: TGTGCCAGCAGCGGGACAGGGAACTCTGGAAACACCATATATTTT
clone size: .; D gene: .; V gene: TRBV5-6; J gene: TRBJ2-5; CDR3 protein: CASSTQGWEGETQYF; CDR3 DNA: TGTGCCAGCAGCACACAGGGATGGGAGGGGGAGACCCAGTACTTC
clone size: .; D gene: TRBD2; V gene: TRBV5-1; J gene: TRBJ2-7; CDR3 protein: CASSLVGGGMYEQYF; CDR3 DNA: TGCGCCAGCAGCTTGGTTGGCGGGGGAATGTACGAGCAGTACTTC
clone size: .; D gene: .; V gene: TRBV2; J gene: TRBJ2-7; CDR3 protein: CASSEMGQQSYEQYF; CDR3 DNA: TGTGCCAGCAGTGAAATGGGACAACAGTCCTACGAGCAGTACTTC
clone size: few; D gene: TRBD1; V gene: TRBV4-2; J gene: TRBJ2-7; CDR3 protein: CASSPGDRVHEQYF; CDR3 DNA: TGTGCCAGCAGCCCGGGGGACAGGGTCCACGAGCAGTACTTC
clone size: .; D gene: .; V gene: TRBV5-1; J gene: TRBJ2-2; CDR3 protein: CASSLASETGELFF; CDR3 DNA: TGCGCCAGCAGCTTGGCTTCAGAAACCGGGGAGCTGTTTTTT
clone size: .; D gene: TRBD1; V gene: TRBV6-5; J gene: TRBJ1-4; CDR3 protein: CASSLTGASGEKLFF; CDR3 DNA: TGTGCCAGCAGTTTAACAGGGGCCTCCGGTGAAAAACTGTTTTTT
clone size: once; D gene: .; V gene: TRBV20-1; J gene: TRBJ1-1; CDR3 protein: CSAIDRQNTEAFF; CDR3 DNA: TGCAGTGCTATTGACAGACAGAACACTGAAGCTTTCTTT
clone size: .; D gene: .; V gene: TRBV6-5; J gene: TRBJ1-4; CDR3 protein: CASSLAGLNEKLFF; CDR3 DNA: TGTGCCAGCTCACTGGCAGGGTTGAATGAAAAACTGTTTTTT
clone size: .; D gene: TRBD2; V gene: TRBV6-5; J gene: TRBJ2-7; CDR3 protein: CARRGLAGKYEQYF; CDR3 DNA: TGTGCCAGAAGGGGACTAGCGGGAAAGTACGAGCAGTACTTC
clone size: .; D gene: .; V gene: TRBV6-5; J gene: TRBJ1-1; CDR3 protein: CASTLGGSNEAFF; CDR3 DNA: TGTGCCAGCACCCTCGGAGGGTCGAATGAAGCTTTCTTT
clone size: .; D gene: TRBD2; V gene: TRBV5-1; J gene: TRBJ2-1; CDR3 protein: CASSLGGGGASYNEQFF; CDR3 DNA: TGCGCCAGCAGCTTGGGCGGCGGGGGGGCATCCTACAATGAGCAGTTCTTC
clone size: .; D gene: .; V gene: TRBV3-1/TRBV3-2; J gene: TRBJ2-2; CDR3 protein: CASSQESSGGTGELFF; CDR3 DNA: TGTGCCAGCAGCCAAGAATCGAGCGGAGGCACCGGGGAGCTGTTTTTT
clone size: .; D gene: .; V gene: TRBV7-9; J gene: TRBJ2-3; CDR3 protein: CASSLVGPTGDTQYF; CDR3 DNA: TGTGCCAGCAGCTTAGTGGGGCCCACGGGAGATACGCAGTATTTT
clone size: .; D gene: .; V gene: TRBV18; J gene: TRBJ1-3; CDR3 protein: CASSLQGAVDTIYF; CDR3 DNA: TGTGCCAGCTCCCTTCAGGGTGCCGTAGACACCATATATTTT
clone size: once; D gene: TRBD1; V gene: TRBV2; J gene: TRBJ2-5; CDR3 protein: CASRGTGTGQETQYF; CDR3 DNA: TGTGCCAGCAGGGGAACCGGGACAGGACAAGAGACCCAGTACTTC
clone size: .; D gene: TRBD1; V gene: TRBV19; J gene: TRBJ2-7; CDR3 protein: CASSPTGTGGFYEQYF; CDR3 DNA: TGTGCCAGTAGTCCAACCGGGACAGGGGGTTTCTACGAGCAGTACTTC
clone size: .; D gene: TRBD2; V gene: TRBV6-1; J gene: TRBJ2-3; CDR3 protein: CASSEAASGGSTDTQYF; CDR3 DNA: TGTGCCAGCAGTGAAGCAGCTAGCGGGGGGAGCACAGATACGCAGTATTTT
clone size: .; D gene: .; V gene: TRBV18; J gene: TRBJ1-6; CDR3 protein: CASSPQDSSPLHF; CDR3 DNA: TGTGCCAGCTCACCGCAAGACAGCTCACCCCTCCACTTT
clone size: .; D gene: TRBD2; V gene: TRBV3-1/TRBV3-2; J gene: TRBJ2-7; CDR3 protein: CASSQPGTSDEQYF; CDR3 DNA: TGTGCCAGCAGCCAACCCGGGACTAGCGACGAGCAGTACTTC